The clone carrying this TCR beta chain was seen only a few times. Its antigen is not identified. At the DNA level, this CDR3 is encoded by other sequences in the same sample as well. The entry originates in a study of shared clonotypes between healthy human individuals. About the study: Donor composition was a couple of women and a few men, aged 18 to 49. Study-level findings and limits: Larger richness was generally estimated for naive than memory subsets.

Germline lookup yields CDR1 MNHEY and CDR2 SMNVEV (reference sequence). Trimming left V 1 base short and J 1 base short, with 3 bases between. The CDR3 has 13 amino acids. Terminally differentiated effector memory CD45RA+ cells were left out of the naive CD8 fraction, which was CD45RO-negative and positively selected for CCR7. This table comes from immunoSEQ multiplex PCR, and its TCRdb copy is limited to in-frame clones, with some not included. Of about 600,000 clones in the sample, roughly 95% are singletons; the top ten hold over 0.09%. This clonotype originated in a woman in her twenties or thirties in good health. The sequencing input was naive CD8+ T cells sorted from blood. The chain combines TRBV27 with TRBJ2-3; D is ambiguous. The CDR3 spells CASSLLGTDTQYF. The CDR3 DNA reads as TGTGCCAGCAGTTTATTGGGCACAGATACGCAGTATTTT.